These T cell receptor beta chains were read from a single sample in a study of radiotherapy plus CTLA-4 blockade in lung cancer. Only in-frame clones appear in the TCRdb table, and some are missing; sequencing was by immunoSEQ multiplex PCR. The sample has 83,000 or so clones; roughly four fifths are singletons. Sample: peripheral blood, taken from a patient treated with radiotherapy plus ipilimumab. The receptors were gathered from a human donor with non-small cell lung cancer who had stable disease on radiotherapy plus ipilimumab. CDR3s include the opening cysteine and the closing phenylalanine or tryptophan. The order of the fields is J gene, D gene, V gene, clone size, CDR3 DNA, CDR3 protein. A D gene is named only where the DNA matches it firmly. Clone size is stated in some rows and not others, as once, few, many or a class when expanded.

j_gene: TRBJ2-7; d_gene: -; v_gene: TRBV6-5; abundance: -; CDR3nt: TGTGCCAGCACCTCACGGGATAGCTCCTACGAGCAGTACTTC; CDR3aa: CASTSRDSSYEQYF
j_gene: TRBJ1-5; d_gene: TRBD1; v_gene: TRBV18; abundance: -; CDR3nt: TGTGCCAGCTCGAGGGACAGGGGACGCAATCAGCCCCAGCATTTT; CDR3aa: CASSRDRGRNQPQHF
j_gene: TRBJ1-6; d_gene: -; v_gene: TRBV9; abundance: once; CDR3nt: TGTGCCAGCAGCGTGAGGGGGGATAGCTCCTATAATTCACCCCTCCACTTT; CDR3aa: CASSVRGDSSYNSPLHF
j_gene: TRBJ1-1; d_gene: TRBD1; v_gene: TRBV4-2; abundance: -; CDR3nt: TGTGCCAGCAGCCAGGCTTCGGGACAGGGGGCGGGTGGCACTGAAGCTTTCTTT; CDR3aa: CASSQASGQGAGGTEAFF
j_gene: TRBJ2-2; d_gene: TRBD1; v_gene: TRBV6-5; abundance: -; CDR3nt: TGTGCCAGCAAGGGGACAGGGGGAAACGGGGAGCTGTTTTTT; CDR3aa: CASKGTGGNGELFF
j_gene: TRBJ2-1; d_gene: TRBD2; v_gene: TRBV10-2; abundance: -; CDR3nt: TGCGCCAGCAGTGAGTCGGCGGGGGGAAATGAGCAGTTCTTC; CDR3aa: CASSESAGGNEQFF
j_gene: TRBJ2-4; d_gene: -; v_gene: TRBV10-2; abundance: -; CDR3nt: TGCGCCAGCAGCGTCCCGGGGACCAAAAACATTCAGTACTTC; CDR3aa: CASSVPGTKNIQYF
j_gene: TRBJ2-7; d_gene: TRBD1; v_gene: TRBV9; abundance: -; CDR3nt: TGTGCCAGCAGCGGACAGGGCTACGAGCAGTACTTC; CDR3aa: CASSGQGYEQYF
j_gene: TRBJ2-2; d_gene: -; v_gene: TRBV7-2; abundance: -; CDR3nt: TGTGCCAGCAGGAACAGGGTCGGGACCGGGGAGCTGTTTTTT; CDR3aa: CASRNRVGTGELFF
j_gene: TRBJ2-1; d_gene: -; v_gene: TRBV16; abundance: -; CDR3nt: TGTGCCAGCAGCCAATCAATAGCTAGTCCCAATGAGCAGTTCTTC; CDR3aa: CASSQSIASPNEQFF
j_gene: TRBJ2-7; d_gene: -; v_gene: TRBV7-2; abundance: -; CDR3nt: TGTGCCAGCAGCGCATACTTGAACTCCTACGAGCAGTACTTC; CDR3aa: CASSAYLNSYEQYF
j_gene: TRBJ1-1; d_gene: -; v_gene: TRBV18; abundance: -; CDR3nt: TGTGCCAGCTCACCAGTTCCGGGGAACACTGAAGCTTTCTTT; CDR3aa: CASSPVPGNTEAFF
j_gene: TRBJ1-1; d_gene: -; v_gene: TRBV6-1; abundance: few; CDR3nt: TGTGCCAGCAGGTCGACGGTAAACACTGAAGCTTTCTTT; CDR3aa: CASRSTVNTEAFF
j_gene: TRBJ2-1; d_gene: -; v_gene: TRBV4-2; abundance: -; CDR3nt: TGTGCCAGCAGCCAAGATCCGACTACAGATGAGCAGTTCTTC; CDR3aa: CASSQDPTTDEQFF
j_gene: TRBJ2-7; d_gene: -; v_gene: TRBV11-3; abundance: few; CDR3nt: TGTGCCAGCAGCTTAGCGAGGGACGAGCAGTACTTC; CDR3aa: CASSLARDEQYF